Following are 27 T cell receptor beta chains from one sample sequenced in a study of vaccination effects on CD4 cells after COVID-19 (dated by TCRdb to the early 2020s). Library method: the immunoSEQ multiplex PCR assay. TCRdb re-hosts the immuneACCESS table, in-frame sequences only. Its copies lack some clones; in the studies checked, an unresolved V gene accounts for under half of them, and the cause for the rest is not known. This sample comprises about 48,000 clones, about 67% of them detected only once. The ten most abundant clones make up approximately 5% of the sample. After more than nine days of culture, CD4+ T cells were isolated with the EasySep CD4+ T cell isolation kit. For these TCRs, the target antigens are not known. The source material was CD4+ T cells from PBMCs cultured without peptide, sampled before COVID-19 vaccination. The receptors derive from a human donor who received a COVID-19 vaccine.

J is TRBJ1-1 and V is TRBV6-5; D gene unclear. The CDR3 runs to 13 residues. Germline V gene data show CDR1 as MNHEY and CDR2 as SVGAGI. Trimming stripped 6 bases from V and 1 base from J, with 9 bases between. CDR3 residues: CASRVQANTEAFF. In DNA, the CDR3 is TGTGCCAGCAGGGTCCAAGCGAACACTGAAGCTTTCTTT.

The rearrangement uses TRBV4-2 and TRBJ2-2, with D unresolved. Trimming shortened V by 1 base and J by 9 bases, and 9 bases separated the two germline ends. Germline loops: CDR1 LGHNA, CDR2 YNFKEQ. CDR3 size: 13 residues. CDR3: CASSQVSGRELFF. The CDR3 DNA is TGTGCCAGCAGCCAAGTTTCAGGTCGGGAGCTGTTTTTT.

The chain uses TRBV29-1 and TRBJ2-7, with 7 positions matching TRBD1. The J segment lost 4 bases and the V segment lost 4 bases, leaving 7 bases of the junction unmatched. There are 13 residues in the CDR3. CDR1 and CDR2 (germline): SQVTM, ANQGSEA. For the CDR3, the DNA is TGCAGCGTTGTTGACAGGGACCGTTACGAGCAGTACTTC. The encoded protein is CSVVDRDRYEQYF.

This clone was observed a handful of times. In DNA form, the CDR3 reads TGTGCCAGTAGTACGCTAGCGGGAGAGGGAAACATTCAGTACTTC. This codes for CASSTLAGEGNIQYF. The rearrangement joins TRBV19 to TRBJ2-4; 10 bases are a match to TRBD2. Germline CDR1 reads LNHDA; CDR2 reads SQIVND (reference sequence). CDR3 length: 15 amino acids. J gave up 6 bases and V 4 bases, and 6 bases lay outside the gene matches.

The CDR3 sequence: CASILGPSLSGNTIYF. The CDR3 DNA follows: TGTGCCAGTATCTTGGGCCCCAGCCTCTCTGGAAACACCATATATTTT. V usage is TRBV19 and J usage is TRBJ1-3; D is unclear. Germline V CDR1 and CDR2: LNHDA, SQIVND (reference sequence). This CDR3 is 16 amino acids long. V was shortened by 7 bases and J by 0 bases, with 16 bases between the two germline ends.

The CDR3: CASSSPNRGGYTF. CDR3 nucleotides: TGCGCCAGCAGCTCCCCGAACAGGGGCGGCTACACCTTC. The V call is TRBV5-1, the J call TRBJ1-2; 7 positions match TRBD1. The CDR3 loop spans 13 amino acids. V gave up 3 bases and J gave up 8 bases; unmatched junction bases: 7. Germline CDR1 and CDR2: SGHRS and YFSETQ.

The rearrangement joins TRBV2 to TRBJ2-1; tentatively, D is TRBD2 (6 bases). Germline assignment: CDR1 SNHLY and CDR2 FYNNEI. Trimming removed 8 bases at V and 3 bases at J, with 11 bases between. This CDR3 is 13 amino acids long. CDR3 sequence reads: CASGDWNYNEQFF. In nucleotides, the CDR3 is TGTGCCAGCGGGGACTGGAACTACAATGAGCAGTTCTTC. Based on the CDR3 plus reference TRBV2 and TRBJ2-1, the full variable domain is EPEVTQTPSHQVTQMGQEVILRCVPISNHLYFYWYRQILGQKVEFLVSFYNNEISEKSEIFDDQFSVERPDGSNFTLKIRSTKLEDSAMYFCASGDWNYNEQFFGPGTRLTVL.

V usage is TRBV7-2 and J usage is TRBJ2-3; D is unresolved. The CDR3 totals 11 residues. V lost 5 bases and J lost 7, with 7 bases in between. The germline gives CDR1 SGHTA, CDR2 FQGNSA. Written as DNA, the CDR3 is TGTGCCAGCAGCCCCGCGAATACGCAGTATTTT. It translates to CASSPANTQYF.

CDR3 DNA sequence: TGTGCCAGCAGCCAGGCACCACAGGCGTCCTACGAGCAGTACTTC. It is translated as CASSQAPQASYEQYF. The chain has TRBV3-1 (or the pseudogene TRBV3-2) and TRBJ2-7; D might be TRBD1 (5 bases). V gave up 3 bases and J gave up 1 base, with 13 bases separating them. Per the germline V gene, CDR1 is LGHDT and CDR2 is YNNKEL (reference sequence). The length of the CDR3 is 15 residues.

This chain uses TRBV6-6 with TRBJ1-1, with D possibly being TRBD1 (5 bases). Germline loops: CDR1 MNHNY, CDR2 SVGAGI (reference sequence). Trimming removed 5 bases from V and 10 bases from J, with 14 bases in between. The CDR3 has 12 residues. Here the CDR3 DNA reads TGTGCCAGCAGTCCACCGGGGGGAGCAGCTTTCTTT. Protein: CASSPPGGAAFF.

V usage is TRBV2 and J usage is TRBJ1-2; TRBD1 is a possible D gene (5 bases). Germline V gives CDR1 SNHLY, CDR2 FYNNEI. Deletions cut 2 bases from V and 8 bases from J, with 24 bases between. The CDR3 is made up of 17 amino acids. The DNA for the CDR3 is TGTGCCAGCAGTGAACCGAAGAAAGGGGTTCCACTTCAAGGCTACACCTTC. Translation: CASSEPKKGVPLQGYTF.

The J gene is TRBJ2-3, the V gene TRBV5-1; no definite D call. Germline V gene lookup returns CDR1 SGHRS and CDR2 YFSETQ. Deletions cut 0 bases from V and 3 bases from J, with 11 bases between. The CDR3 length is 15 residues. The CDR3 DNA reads TGCGCCAGCAGCTTGGGCCAGCGCAGGACAGATACGCAGTATTTT. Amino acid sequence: CASSLGQRRTDTQYF.

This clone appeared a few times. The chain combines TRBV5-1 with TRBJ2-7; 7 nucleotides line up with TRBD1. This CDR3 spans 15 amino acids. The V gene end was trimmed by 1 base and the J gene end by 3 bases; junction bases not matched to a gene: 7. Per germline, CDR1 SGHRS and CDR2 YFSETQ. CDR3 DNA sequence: TGCGCCAGCAGCTTGTCTCAGGGGGTACTCTACGAGCAGTACTTC. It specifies CASSLSQGVLYEQYF.

The CDR3 sequence is CASSFSDRGSYGYTF. CDR3 bases: TGTGCCAGCAGCTTCTCAGACAGGGGTAGCTATGGCTACACCTTC. The chain joins TRBV5-4 to TRBJ1-2, with 8 nucleotides matching TRBD1. The CDR3 is made up of 15 amino acids. V trimming: 2 bases; J trimming: 4 bases; junction bases outside the gene matches: 7. Germline CDR1 and CDR2: SGHNT and YYREEE (reference sequence).

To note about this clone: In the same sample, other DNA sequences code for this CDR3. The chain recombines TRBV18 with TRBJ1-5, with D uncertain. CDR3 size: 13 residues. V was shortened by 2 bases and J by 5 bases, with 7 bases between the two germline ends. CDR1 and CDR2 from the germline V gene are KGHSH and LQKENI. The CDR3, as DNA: TGTGCCAGCTCACCAGGGTTGGATCAGCCCCAGCATTTT. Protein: CASSPGLDQPQHF.

In DNA, the CDR3 is TGTGCCAGCACCCGGGACAGGGGGCAGCCCCAGCATTTT. It is translated as CASTRDRGQPQHF. V is TRBV2 and J is TRBJ1-5, with 11 bases aligning to TRBD1. Trimming took 7 bases from V and 7 from J; bases not matched to a gene: 3. The CDR3 has 13 amino acids. From germline, CDR1 is SNHLY and CDR2 FYNNEI. The full variable domain, with the rest looked up from reference TRBV2 and TRBJ1-5, is EPEVTQTPSHQVTQMGQEVILRCVPISNHLYFYWYRQILGQKVEFLVSFYNNEISEKSEIFDDQFSVERPDGSNFTLKIRSTKLEDSAMYFCASTRDRGQPQHFGDGTRLSIL.

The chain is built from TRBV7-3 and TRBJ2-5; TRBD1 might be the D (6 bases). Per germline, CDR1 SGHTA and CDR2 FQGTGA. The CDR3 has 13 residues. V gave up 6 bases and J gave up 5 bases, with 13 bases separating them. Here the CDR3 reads CASSLTGLETQYF. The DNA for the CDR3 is TGTGCCAGCAGTCTAACAGGGTTGGAGACCCAGTACTTC.

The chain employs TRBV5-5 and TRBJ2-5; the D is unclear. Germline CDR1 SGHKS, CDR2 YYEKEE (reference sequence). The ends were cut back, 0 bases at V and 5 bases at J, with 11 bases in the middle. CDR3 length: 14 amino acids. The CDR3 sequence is CASSLGAVPETQYF. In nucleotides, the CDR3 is TGTGCCAGCAGCTTGGGGGCGGTTCCGGAGACCCAGTACTTC. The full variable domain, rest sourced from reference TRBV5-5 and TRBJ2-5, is DAGVTQSPTHLIKTRGQQVTLRCSPISGHKSVSWYQQVLGQGPQFIFQYYEKEERGRGNFPDRFSARQFPNYSSELNVNALLLGDSALYLCASSLGAVPETQYFGPGTRLLVL.

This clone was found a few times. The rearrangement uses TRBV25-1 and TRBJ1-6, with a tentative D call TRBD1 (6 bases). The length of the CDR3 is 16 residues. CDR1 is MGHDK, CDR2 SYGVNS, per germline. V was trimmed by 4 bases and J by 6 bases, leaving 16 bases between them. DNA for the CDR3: TGTGCCAGCAGTGGTCCATTGGACAGAGCTAATTCACCCCTCCACTTT. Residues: CASSGPLDRANSPLHF.

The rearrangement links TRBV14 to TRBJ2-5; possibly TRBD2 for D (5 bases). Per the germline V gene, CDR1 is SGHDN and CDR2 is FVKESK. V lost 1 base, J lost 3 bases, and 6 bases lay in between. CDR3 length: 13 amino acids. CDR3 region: CASSQGREETQYF. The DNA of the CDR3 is TGTGCCAGCAGCCAAGGGCGGGAAGAGACCCAGTACTTC.

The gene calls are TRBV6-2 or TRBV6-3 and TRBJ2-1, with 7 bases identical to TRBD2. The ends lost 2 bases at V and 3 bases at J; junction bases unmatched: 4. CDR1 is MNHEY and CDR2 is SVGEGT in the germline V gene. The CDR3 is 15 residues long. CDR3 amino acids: CASSYQRGFYNEQFF. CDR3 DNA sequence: TGTGCCAGCAGTTACCAGCGGGGCTTCTACAATGAGCAGTTCTTC.

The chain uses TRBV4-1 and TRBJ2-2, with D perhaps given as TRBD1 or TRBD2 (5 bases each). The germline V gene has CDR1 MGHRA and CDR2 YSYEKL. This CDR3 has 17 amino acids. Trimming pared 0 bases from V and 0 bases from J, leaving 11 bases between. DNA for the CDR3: TGCGCCAGCAGCCAAGAAGGGTGGGGGACGAACACCGGGGAGCTGTTTTTT. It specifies CASSQEGWGTNTGELFF.

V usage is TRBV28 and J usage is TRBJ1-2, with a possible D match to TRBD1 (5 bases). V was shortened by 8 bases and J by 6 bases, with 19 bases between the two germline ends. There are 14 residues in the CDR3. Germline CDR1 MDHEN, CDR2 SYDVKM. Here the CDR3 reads CASGIGGDVNGYTF. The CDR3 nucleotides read TGTGCCAGCGGTATCGGGGGGGACGTTAATGGCTACACCTTC.

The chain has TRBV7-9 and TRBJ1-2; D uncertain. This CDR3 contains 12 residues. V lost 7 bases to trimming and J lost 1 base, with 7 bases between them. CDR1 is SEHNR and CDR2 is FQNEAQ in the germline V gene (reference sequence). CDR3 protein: CASTEDNYGYTF. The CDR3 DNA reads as TGTGCCAGCACCGAGGATAACTATGGCTACACCTTC.

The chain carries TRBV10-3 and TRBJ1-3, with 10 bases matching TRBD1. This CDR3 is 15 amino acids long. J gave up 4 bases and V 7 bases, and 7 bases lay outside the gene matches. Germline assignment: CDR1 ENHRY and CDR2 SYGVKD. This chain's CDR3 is CAIKPGQGSGNTIYF. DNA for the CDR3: TGTGCCATCAAGCCGGGACAGGGGTCCGGAAACACCATATATTTT.

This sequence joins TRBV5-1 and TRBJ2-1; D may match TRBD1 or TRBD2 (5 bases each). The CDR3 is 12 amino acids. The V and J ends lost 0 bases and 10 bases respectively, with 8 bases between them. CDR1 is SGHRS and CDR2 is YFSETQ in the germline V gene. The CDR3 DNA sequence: TGCGCCAGCAGCTTGGGAGGGGACGAGCAGTTCTTC. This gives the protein CASSLGGDEQFF.

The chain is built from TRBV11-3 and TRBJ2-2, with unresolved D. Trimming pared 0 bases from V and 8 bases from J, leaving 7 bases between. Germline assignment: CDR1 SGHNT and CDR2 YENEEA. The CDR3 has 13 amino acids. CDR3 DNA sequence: TGTGCCAGCAGCTTAGACCCAAGAGGGGAGCTGTTTTTT. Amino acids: CASSLDPRGELFF.